This T cell receptor (beta chain) was retrieved from a study of cytomegalovirus exposure and HLA in healthy donors. The CDR3 length is 15 residues. The V gene's germline CDR1 is SGHVS and CDR2 FQNEAQ. Trimming left V 2 bases short and J 0 bases short, with 8 bases between. PCR employed 60 Vbeta and 13 Jbeta primers. Methods used by the authors: A later analysis tallied about 80 million unique TCR beta chains, 9.5 million to 14 million of them shared. The data were produced by immunoSEQ multiplex PCR, yet TCRdb's version contains in-frame clones alone and is incomplete. The V and J calls and clone size are taken from that table; D and trimming were inferred from the DNA. This table holds over 120,000 clones, around 82% found once.

Sequencing was performed on PBMCs. The TCR comes from a man over 45 in good health and CMV-seronegative. V is TRBV7-8 and J is TRBJ1-5; D gene ambiguous. The DNA for the CDR3 is TGTGCCAGCAGCTTATTCCGGAGTAGCAATCAGCCCCAGCATTTT. Protein sequence: CASSLFRSSNQPQHF.